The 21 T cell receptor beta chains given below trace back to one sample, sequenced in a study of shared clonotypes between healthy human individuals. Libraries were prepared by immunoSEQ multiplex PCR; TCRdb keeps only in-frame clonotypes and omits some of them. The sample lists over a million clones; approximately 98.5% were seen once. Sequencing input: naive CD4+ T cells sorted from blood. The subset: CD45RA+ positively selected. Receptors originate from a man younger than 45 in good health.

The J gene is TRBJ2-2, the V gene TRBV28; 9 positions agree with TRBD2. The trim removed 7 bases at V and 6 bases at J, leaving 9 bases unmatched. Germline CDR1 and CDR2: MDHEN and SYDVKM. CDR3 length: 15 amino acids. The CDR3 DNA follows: TGTGCCAGCATCCACCTAGCGGGAATGTCCGGGGAGCTGTTTTTT. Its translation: CASIHLAGMSGELFF.

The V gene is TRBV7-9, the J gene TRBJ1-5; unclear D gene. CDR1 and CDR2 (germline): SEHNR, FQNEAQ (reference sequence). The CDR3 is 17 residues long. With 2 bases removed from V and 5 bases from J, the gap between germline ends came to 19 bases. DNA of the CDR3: TGTGCCAGCAGCTTAACGTCGGTCACTAAGGGAGATCAGCCCCAGCATTTT. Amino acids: CASSLTSVTKGDQPQHF.

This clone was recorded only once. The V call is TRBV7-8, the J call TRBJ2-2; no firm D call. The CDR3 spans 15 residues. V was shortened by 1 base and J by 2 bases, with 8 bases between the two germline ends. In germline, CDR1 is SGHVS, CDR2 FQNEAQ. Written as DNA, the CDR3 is TGTGCCAGCAGCTTAGGTGGCACCAACACCGGGGAGCTGTTTTTT. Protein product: CASSLGGTNTGELFF. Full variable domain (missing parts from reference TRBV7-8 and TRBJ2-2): GAGVSQSPRYKVAKRGQDVALRCDPISGHVSLFWYQQALGQGPEFLTYFQNEAQLDKSGLPSDRFFAERPEGSVSTLKIQRTQQEDSAVYLCASSLGGTNTGELFFGEGSRLTVL.

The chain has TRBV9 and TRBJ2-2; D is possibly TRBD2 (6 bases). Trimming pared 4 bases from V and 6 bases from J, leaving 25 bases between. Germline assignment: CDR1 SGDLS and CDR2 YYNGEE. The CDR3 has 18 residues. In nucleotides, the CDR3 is TGTGCCAGCAGCCCTAAGGCACTAGCCGAGGGAGCGGCCGGGGAGCTGTTTTTT. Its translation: CASSPKALAEGAAGELFF.

CDR3 DNA sequence: TGCAGCGGAGCCCGGGGTGCAGATACGCAGTATTTT. As protein: CSGARGADTQYF. The rearrangement uses TRBV29-1 and TRBJ2-3; D is possibly TRBD2 (5 bases). CDR3 length: 12 residues. The germline V gene encodes CDR1 SQVTM and CDR2 ANQGSEA. Trimming pared 7 bases from V and 4 bases from J, leaving 12 bases between.

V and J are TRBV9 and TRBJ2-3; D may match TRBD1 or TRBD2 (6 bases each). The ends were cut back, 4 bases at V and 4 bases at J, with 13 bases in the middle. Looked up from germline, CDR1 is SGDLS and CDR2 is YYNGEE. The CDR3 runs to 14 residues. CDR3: CASSRLGGSDTQYF. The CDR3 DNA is TGTGCCAGCAGCCGGTTGGGGGGCTCAGATACGCAGTATTTT.

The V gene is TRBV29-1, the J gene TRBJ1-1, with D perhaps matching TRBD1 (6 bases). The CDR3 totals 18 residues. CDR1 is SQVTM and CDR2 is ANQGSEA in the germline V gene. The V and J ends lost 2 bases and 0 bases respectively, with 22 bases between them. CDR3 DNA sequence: TGCAGCGTTGAAAGTTGGAGGGGGGGCTGGTACATGAACACTGAAGCTTTCTTT. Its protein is CSVESWRGGWYMNTEAFF.

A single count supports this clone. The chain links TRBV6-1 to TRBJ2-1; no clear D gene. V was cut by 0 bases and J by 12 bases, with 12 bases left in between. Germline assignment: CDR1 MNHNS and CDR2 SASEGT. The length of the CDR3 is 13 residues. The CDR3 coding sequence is TGTGCCAGCAGTGAAGCGCTTCGGGTTTTGCAGTTCTTC. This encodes CASSEALRVLQFF.

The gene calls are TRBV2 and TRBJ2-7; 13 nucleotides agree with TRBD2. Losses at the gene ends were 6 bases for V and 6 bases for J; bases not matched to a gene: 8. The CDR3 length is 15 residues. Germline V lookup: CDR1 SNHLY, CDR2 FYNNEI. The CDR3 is CASRPGTSGTREQYF. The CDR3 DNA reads TGTGCCAGCAGACCCGGGACTAGCGGGACTCGCGAGCAGTACTTC.

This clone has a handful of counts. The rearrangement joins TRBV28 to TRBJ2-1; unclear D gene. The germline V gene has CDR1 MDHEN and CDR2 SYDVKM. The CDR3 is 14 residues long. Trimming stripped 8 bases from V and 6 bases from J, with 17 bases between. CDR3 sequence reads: CASRISPTVNEQFF. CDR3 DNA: TGTGCCAGCCGCATATCCCCAACGGTCAATGAGCAGTTCTTC. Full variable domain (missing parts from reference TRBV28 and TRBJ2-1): DVKVTQSSRYLVKRTGEKVFLECVQDMDHENMFWYRQDPGLGLRLIYFSYDVKMKEKGDIPEGYSVSREKKERFSLILESASTNQTSMYLCASRISPTVNEQFFGPGTRLTVL.

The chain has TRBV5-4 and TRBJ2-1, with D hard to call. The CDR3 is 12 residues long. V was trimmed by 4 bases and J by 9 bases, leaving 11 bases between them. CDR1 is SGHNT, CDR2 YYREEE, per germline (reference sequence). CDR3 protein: CASSQNRAEQFF. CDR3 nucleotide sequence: TGTGCCAGCAGCCAAAATAGGGCTGAGCAGTTCTTC.

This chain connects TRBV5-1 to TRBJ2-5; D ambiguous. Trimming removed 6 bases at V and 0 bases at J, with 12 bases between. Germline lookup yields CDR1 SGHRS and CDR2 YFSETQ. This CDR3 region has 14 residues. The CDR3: CASTEFTYQETQYF. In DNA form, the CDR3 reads TGCGCCAGCACCGAATTTACGTACCAAGAGACCCAGTACTTC. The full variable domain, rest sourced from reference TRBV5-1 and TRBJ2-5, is KAGVTQTPRYLIKTRGQQVTLSCSPISGHRSVSWYQQTPGQGLQFLFEYFSETQRNKGNFPGRFSGRQFSNSRSEMNVSTLELGDSALYLCASTEFTYQETQYFGPGTRLLVL.

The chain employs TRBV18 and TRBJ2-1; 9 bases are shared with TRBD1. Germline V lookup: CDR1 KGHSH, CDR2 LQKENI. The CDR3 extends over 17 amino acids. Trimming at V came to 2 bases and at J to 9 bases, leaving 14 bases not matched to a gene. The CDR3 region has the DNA TGTGCCAGCTCACCAAACCTGCCGGGACAGGGAAGGGTTGAGCAGTTCTTC. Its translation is CASSPNLPGQGRVEQFF.

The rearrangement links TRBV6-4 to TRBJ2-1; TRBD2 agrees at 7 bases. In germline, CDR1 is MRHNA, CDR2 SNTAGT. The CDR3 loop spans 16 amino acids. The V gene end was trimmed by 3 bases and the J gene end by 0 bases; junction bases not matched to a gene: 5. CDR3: CASSDRGGGSYNEQFF. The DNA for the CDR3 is TGTGCCAGCAGTGATCGGGGCGGGGGCTCCTACAATGAGCAGTTCTTC.

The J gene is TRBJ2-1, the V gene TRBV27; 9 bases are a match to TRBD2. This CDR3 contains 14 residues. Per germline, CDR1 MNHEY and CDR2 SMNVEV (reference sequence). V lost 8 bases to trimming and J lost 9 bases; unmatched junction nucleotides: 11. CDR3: CASHSVAGAGEQFF. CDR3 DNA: TGTGCCAGCCACTCGGTAGCGGGAGCTGGTGAGCAGTTCTTC.

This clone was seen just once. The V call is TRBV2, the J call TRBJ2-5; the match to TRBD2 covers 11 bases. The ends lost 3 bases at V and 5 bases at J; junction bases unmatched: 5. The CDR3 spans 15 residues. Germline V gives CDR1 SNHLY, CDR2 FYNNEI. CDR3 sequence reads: CASSETPSGRETQYF. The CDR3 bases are TGTGCCAGCAGTGAGACACCTAGCGGGAGGGAGACCCAGTACTTC. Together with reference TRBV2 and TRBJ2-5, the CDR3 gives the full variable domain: EPEVTQTPSHQVTQMGQEVILRCVPISNHLYFYWYRQILGQKVEFLVSFYNNEISEKSEIFDDQFSVERPDGSNFTLKIRSTKLEDSAMYFCASSETPSGRETQYFGPGTRLLVL.

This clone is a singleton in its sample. The CDR3 DNA follows: TGTGCCAGCAGTGAAATCCGGGGACAGCCTAGCACAGATACGCAGTATTTT. This gives the protein CASSEIRGQPSTDTQYF. The chain couples TRBV2 to TRBJ2-3, with TRBD1 identical over 7 bases. CDR1 is SNHLY and CDR2 is FYNNEI in the germline V gene. The CDR3 loop spans 17 amino acids. The junction had 8 bases not matched to a gene; V was cut back by 2 bases and J by 0 bases.

The CDR3 nucleotides are TGTGCCAGCTCACCATTAGCTGTGCAGAATAGCAATCAGCCCCAGCATTTT. Translation: CASSPLAVQNSNQPQHF. The rearrangement links TRBV18 to TRBJ1-5; D ambiguous. V was shortened by 2 bases and J by 0 bases, with 14 bases between the two germline ends. The CDR3 covers 17 residues. Per the germline V gene, CDR1 is KGHSH and CDR2 is LQKENI.

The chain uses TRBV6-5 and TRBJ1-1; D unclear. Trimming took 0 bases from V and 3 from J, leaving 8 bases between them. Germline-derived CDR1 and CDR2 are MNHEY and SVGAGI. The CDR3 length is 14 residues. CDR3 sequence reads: CASSYSSGDTEAFF. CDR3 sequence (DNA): TGTGCCAGCAGTTACTCCTCGGGCGACACTGAAGCTTTCTTT.

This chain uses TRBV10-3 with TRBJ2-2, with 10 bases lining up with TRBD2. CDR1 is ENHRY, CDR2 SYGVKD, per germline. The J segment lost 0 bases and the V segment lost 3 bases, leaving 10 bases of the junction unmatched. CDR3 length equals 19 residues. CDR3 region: CAISDLAGAPRANTGELFF. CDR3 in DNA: TGTGCCATCAGTGATCTAGCGGGAGCCCCTAGGGCGAACACCGGGGAGCTGTTTTTT.

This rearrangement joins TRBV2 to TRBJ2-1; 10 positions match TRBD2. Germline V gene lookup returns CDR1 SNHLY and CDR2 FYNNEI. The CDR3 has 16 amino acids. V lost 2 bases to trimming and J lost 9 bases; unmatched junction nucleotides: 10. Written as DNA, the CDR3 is TGTGCCAGCAGTGAAATGGCTAGCGGGAGAGTTGGTGAGCAGTTCTTC. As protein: CASSEMASGRVGEQFF.